The 32 T cell receptor beta chains below were found in one sample sequenced in a study of control samples from healthy donors and cancer patients. Here immunoSEQ multiplex PCR was the method, and the copy in TCRdb shows in-frame clones only, minus some. The sample lists 150,000 to 200,000 clones, just over 90% occurring once. The sample taken for sequencing was blood. These receptors were collected from a man aged 25 to 40 in good health.

This clone showed up just a few times. The chain recombines TRBV5-1 with TRBJ2-7, with TRBD1 as a possible D gene (6 bases). The CDR3 has 15 amino acids. Trimming removed 0 bases at V and 6 bases at J, with 16 bases between. The germline gives CDR1 SGHRS, CDR2 YFSETQ. CDR3 sequence: CASSLELRGWTEQYF. DNA of the CDR3: TGCGCCAGCAGCTTGGAGCTCAGGGGCTGGACCGAGCAGTACTTC.

CDR3 region: CSVELFRGLETQYF. The CDR3 DNA sequence: TGCAGCGTTGAGCTATTTAGGGGTTTAGAGACCCAGTACTTC. This chain uses TRBV29-1 with TRBJ2-5, with a weak D call TRBD1 (5 bases). This CDR3 spans 14 amino acids. In germline, CDR1 is SQVTM, CDR2 ANQGSEA. The germline V and J ends were trimmed by 3 bases and 4 bases, with 15 bases remaining between them.

This clone was recorded only once. This chain links TRBV4-1 with TRBJ1-2; D ambiguous. Deletions cut 0 bases from V and 2 bases from J, with 7 bases between. Germline-derived CDR1 and CDR2 are MGHRA and YSYEKL. The CDR3 is 14 residues long. CDR3: CASSQDAGNYGYTF. The CDR3 coding sequence is TGCGCCAGCAGCCAAGATGCGGGGAACTATGGCTACACCTTC.

This clone was detected once. The chain links TRBV6-5 to TRBJ2-1, with D possibly matching TRBD1 (6 bases). From germline, CDR1 is MNHEY and CDR2 SVGAGI. This CDR3 spans 13 amino acids. V was pared by 7 bases and J by 2 bases, with 9 bases between. CDR3 loop: CASTGVAYNEQFF. Written as DNA, the CDR3 is TGTGCCAGCACAGGGGTGGCCTACAATGAGCAGTTCTTC.

The J gene is TRBJ1-5, the V gene TRBV28; unclear D gene. The V end was cut by 2 bases, the J end by 1 base, with 9 bases between. CDR3 size: 15 residues. The germline CDR1 and CDR2 sequences are MDHEN and SYDVKM. As DNA, the CDR3 is TGTGCCAGCAGTTTAATGGGGTACAGCAATCAGCCCCAGCATTTT. This gives the protein CASSLMGYSNQPQHF.

The J gene is TRBJ2-1, the V gene TRBV10-3; no clear D. CDR3 size: 17 residues. V lost 0 bases to trimming and J lost 0 bases, with 12 bases between them. In germline, CDR1 is ENHRY, CDR2 SYGVKD. CDR3 in DNA: TGTGCCATCAGTGAGTCCGCTGACCCGAGCTCCTACAATGAGCAGTTCTTC. The encoded protein is CAISESADPSSYNEQFF.

The chain combines TRBV12-3 or TRBV12-4 with TRBJ1-1; D ambiguous. The CDR3 is made up of 12 amino acids. Trimming took 6 bases from V and 7 from J, leaving 12 bases between them. As DNA, the CDR3 is TGTGCCAGCAGGACCATACGGGGTGAAGCTTTCTTT. Protein product: CASRTIRGEAFF.

The V call is TRBV5-4, the J call TRBJ2-1; 9 bases fit TRBD2. CDR3 length: 13 residues. Per germline, CDR1 SGHNT and CDR2 YYREEE (reference sequence). The ends lost 6 bases at V and 7 bases at J; junction bases unmatched: 5. The CDR3 here is CASMAGGPNEQFF. The CDR3 region has the DNA TGTGCCAGCATGGCGGGAGGGCCTAATGAGCAGTTCTTC.

This clone occurred once. The chain links TRBV7-9 to TRBJ2-7; D remains unclear. The CDR3 has 14 amino acids. Germline assignment: CDR1 SEHNR and CDR2 FQNEAQ (reference sequence). Between the trimmed V and J ends, which lost 1 base and 3 bases, there was a span of 10 bases. CDR3 loop: CASSLEETLYEQYF. The CDR3 region has the DNA TGTGCCAGCAGCTTAGAAGAGACCCTCTACGAGCAGTACTTC.

This sequence joins TRBV5-1 and TRBJ2-5; TRBD1 matches at 8 bases. Germline V gives CDR1 SGHRS, CDR2 YFSETQ. The CDR3 contains 15 residues. V shed 8 bases, J shed 1 base, and the junction held 10 bases outside the gene matches. CDR3 DNA: TGCGCCAGTACAACCCTAGGACAGGGCCAAGAGACCCAGTACTTC. This gives the protein CASTTLGQGQETQYF.

The chain employs TRBV10-3 and TRBJ1-1; D unresolved. Deletions cut 0 bases from V and 4 bases from J, with 12 bases between. The CDR3 sequence is 15 residues long. CDR1 ENHRY and CDR2 SYGVKD come from the germline V gene. The CDR3 DNA sequence: TGTGCCATCAGTGAGTCCAACCTGGCGAGCACTGAAGCTTTCTTT. Translating it yields CAISESNLASTEAFF.

The V and J genes are TRBV10-3 and TRBJ2-3; possible D gene TRBD2, 7 bases. Trimming removed 11 bases from V and 6 bases from J, with 27 bases in between. The germline V gene encodes CDR1 ENHRY and CDR2 SYGVKD. There are 16 residues in the CDR3. The CDR3 reads CAGRGGPGMGADTQYF. CDR3 coding DNA: TGTGCCGGGAGGGGGGGACCCGGAATGGGTGCGGATACGCAGTATTTT.

The chain links TRBV15 to TRBJ2-2; TRBD1 is a possible D gene (5 bases). Germline lookup yields CDR1 LNHNV and CDR2 YYDKDF (reference sequence). This CDR3 spans 15 amino acids. The V and J ends lost 1 base and 5 bases respectively, with 11 bases between them. The DNA for the CDR3 is TGTGCCACCAGCAGAGGAGCAGGGCGGACCGGGGAGCTGTTTTTT. It specifies CATSRGAGRTGELFF.

The rearrangement links TRBV15 to TRBJ1-1; maybe TRBD1 (6 bases). Trimming pared 0 bases from V and 0 bases from J, leaving 8 bases between. Germline V gives CDR1 LNHNV, CDR2 YYDKDF (reference sequence). This CDR3 is 15 amino acids long. DNA for the CDR3: TGTGCCACCAGCAGAGATCGACAGGTGAACACTGAAGCTTTCTTT. Translating gives CATSRDRQVNTEAFF.

CDR3 DNA: TGTGCCAGCAGTTATTCTGCGGGGGGGAGCTCCTACGAGCAGTACTTC. Amino acids: CASSYSAGGSSYEQYF. V and J are TRBV6-6 and TRBJ2-7, with 9 bases fitting TRBD2. The CDR3 contains 16 residues. V gave up 3 bases and J gave up 0 bases; unmatched junction bases: 6. The germline V gene encodes CDR1 MNHNY and CDR2 SVGAGI (reference sequence).

The chain carries TRBV19 and TRBJ2-1; tentatively, D is TRBD1 or TRBD2 (5 bases each). The ends were cut back, 8 bases at V and 2 bases at J, with 13 bases in the middle. Per germline, CDR1 LNHDA and CDR2 SQIVND (reference sequence). The CDR3 has 14 amino acids. The DNA for the CDR3 is TGTGCCAGTGTGGGGGAGCGCACCTACAATGAGCAGTTCTTC. This translates into CASVGERTYNEQFF.

The chain joins TRBV5-1 to TRBJ1-5; D ambiguous. CDR3 length: 15 amino acids. Germline values: CDR1 SGHRS, CDR2 YFSETQ. Trimming took 2 bases from V and 0 from J, leaving 9 bases between them. This CDR3 reads CASSLDAGSNQPQHF. CDR3 nucleotides: TGCGCCAGCAGCTTAGACGCAGGTAGCAATCAGCCCCAGCATTTT.

V is TRBV3-1 (or the pseudogene TRBV3-2) and J is TRBJ2-3; 15 nucleotides match TRBD2. CDR1 LGHDT and CDR2 YNNKEL come from the germline V gene (reference sequence). The CDR3 sequence is 18 residues long. Trimming removed 1 base from V and 10 bases from J; junction bases left unmatched: 12. CDR3 residues: CASSQGSGTSGRFHPQYF. In nucleotides, the CDR3 is TGTGCCAGCAGCCAAGGGTCCGGGACTAGCGGGAGGTTCCACCCGCAGTATTTT.

The rearrangement joins TRBV5-1 to TRBJ2-5; TRBD2 matches 7 bases. J gave up 4 bases and V 6 bases, and 9 bases lay outside the gene matches. Looked up from germline, CDR1 is SGHRS and CDR2 is YFSETQ. CDR3 length: 14 residues. The CDR3 region has the DNA TGCGCCAGCAACGACGTGGGAGGGAGAGAGACCCAGTACTTC. Amino acids: CASNDVGGRETQYF.

The V and J genes are TRBV19 and TRBJ1-5; D not resolved. The length of the CDR3 is 15 residues. V gave up 3 bases and J gave up 0 bases, with 9 bases separating them. CDR1 and CDR2 (germline): LNHDA, SQIVND (reference sequence). The CDR3 DNA reads as TGTGCCAGTAGTATGGCGGATGATAGCAATCAGCCCCAGCATTTT. This gives the protein CASSMADDSNQPQHF.

The chain combines TRBV5-1 with TRBJ1-4; no clear D gene. The V and J ends lost 3 bases and 6 bases respectively, with 6 bases between them. The CDR3 covers 12 residues. Germline values: CDR1 SGHRS, CDR2 YFSETQ. The CDR3 loop is CASSSADEKLFF. CDR3 DNA sequence: TGCGCCAGCAGCTCGGCGGATGAAAAACTGTTTTTT.

The gene calls are TRBV29-1 and TRBJ2-6, with D possibly TRBD2 on 6 matching bases. Germline V gene sequence: CDR1 SQVTM, CDR2 ANQGSEA. Trimming cost V 7 bases and J 2 bases, with 12 bases left between them. This CDR3 has 14 residues. This CDR3 reads CSAWAGTGANVLTF. CDR3 in DNA: TGCAGCGCCTGGGCGGGAACTGGGGCCAACGTCCTGACTTTC.

The chain uses TRBV6-5 and TRBJ1-2; D unresolved. V was cut by 5 bases and J by 1 base, with 14 bases left in between. CDR3 size: 15 residues. Germline-derived CDR1 and CDR2 are MNHEY and SVGAGI. The CDR3 sequence is CASSPQGGYNYGYTF. CDR3 bases: TGTGCCAGCAGTCCCCAAGGAGGGTATAACTATGGCTACACCTTC.

This chain joins TRBV2 and TRBJ2-5, with TRBD2 identical over 7 bases. Germline V CDR1 and CDR2: SNHLY, FYNNEI. Trimming removed 7 bases from V and 5 bases from J; junction bases left unmatched: 7. The CDR3 consists of 13 residues. The CDR3 protein is CASTRTRGETQYF. As DNA, the CDR3 is TGTGCCAGCACCCGGACTAGAGGGGAGACCCAGTACTTC.

The chain uses TRBV7-2 and TRBJ2-2; 9 bases line up with TRBD1. Germline CDR1 is SGHTA and CDR2 is FQGNSA. The junction had 0 bases not matched to a gene; V was cut back by 3 bases and J by 4 bases. CDR3 size: 14 residues. The CDR3 loop reads CASSLDRGTGELFF. In DNA form, the CDR3 reads TGTGCCAGCAGCTTGGACAGGGGCACCGGGGAGCTGTTTTTT.

The chain employs TRBV7-9 and TRBJ1-1; D gene unclear. CDR1 is SEHNR, CDR2 FQNEAQ, per germline (reference sequence). The CDR3 has 13 amino acids. V was trimmed by 3 bases and J by 7 bases, leaving 12 bases between them. Here the CDR3 DNA reads TGTGCCAGCAGCTTCAGCCCCGGGGTTGAAGCTTTCTTT. This gives the protein CASSFSPGVEAFF.

Written as DNA, the CDR3 is TGTGCCAGCACCTCCAATCAGGGCTGGAGTGAAAAACTGTTTTTT. Protein sequence: CASTSNQGWSEKLFF. The chain is built from TRBV7-6 and TRBJ1-4, with D maybe TRBD1 (5 bases). The germline V gene encodes CDR1 SGHVS and CDR2 FNYEAQ. V was pared by 7 bases and J by 7 bases, with 19 bases between. This CDR3 has 15 residues. The complete variable domain, with remaining parts taken from reference TRBV7-6 and TRBJ1-4, reads GAGVSQSPRYKVTKRGQDVALRCDPISGHVSLYWYRQALGQGPEFLTYFNYEAQQDKSGLPNDRFSAERPEGSISTLTIQRTEQRDSAMYRCASTSNQGWSEKLFFGSGTQLSVL.

V usage is TRBV11-2 and J usage is TRBJ2-7; TRBD2 agrees at 8 bases. CDR3 length: 17 amino acids. The ends lost 7 bases at V and 3 bases at J; junction bases unmatched: 17. CDR1 is SGHAT and CDR2 is FQNNGV in the germline V gene. The CDR3 DNA reads TGTGCCAGCACCCACTCTGTGGTCAGCGGGGGAAGCTACGAGCAGTACTTC. Translating it yields CASTHSVVSGGSYEQYF.

The rearrangement joins TRBV12-3 or TRBV12-4 to TRBJ2-2; D call uncertain. The V and J ends lost 3 bases and 8 bases respectively, with 7 bases between them. This CDR3 contains 12 residues. As DNA, the CDR3 is TGTGCCAGCAGTTTGGCTAGAGGGGAGCTGTTTTTT. Residues: CASSLARGELFF.

This chain connects TRBV6-5 to TRBJ1-1, with TRBD1 matching 10 bases. In germline, CDR1 is MNHEY, CDR2 SVGAGI. CDR3 length equals 14 residues. V gave up 6 bases and J gave up 5 bases; unmatched junction bases: 6. This CDR3 is CASSWTGGRTEAFF. Written as DNA, the CDR3 is TGTGCCAGCAGCTGGACAGGGGGAAGGACTGAAGCTTTCTTT.

In its sample, this clone was seen a few times. The chain couples TRBV19 to TRBJ1-5, with D maybe TRBD1 (5 bases). V lost 5 bases to trimming and J lost 13 bases, with 18 bases between them. The CDR3 is made up of 13 amino acids. Germline CDR1 and CDR2: LNHDA and SQIVND (reference sequence). CDR3 loop: CASSPDRDPVQHF. CDR3 DNA sequence: TGTGCCAGTAGTCCAGACCGGGACCCAGTTCAGCATTTT.

The rearrangement uses TRBV7-9 and TRBJ2-5; 7 nucleotides line up with TRBD1. The germline V gene has CDR1 SEHNR and CDR2 FQNEAQ (reference sequence). Unmatched junction bases numbered 10, after V lost 4 bases and J lost 5 bases. This CDR3 has 15 amino acids. CDR3 sequence: CASSSERGRGETQYF. The CDR3 DNA sequence: TGTGCCAGCAGCTCCGAAAGGGGGCGCGGGGAGACCCAGTACTTC.